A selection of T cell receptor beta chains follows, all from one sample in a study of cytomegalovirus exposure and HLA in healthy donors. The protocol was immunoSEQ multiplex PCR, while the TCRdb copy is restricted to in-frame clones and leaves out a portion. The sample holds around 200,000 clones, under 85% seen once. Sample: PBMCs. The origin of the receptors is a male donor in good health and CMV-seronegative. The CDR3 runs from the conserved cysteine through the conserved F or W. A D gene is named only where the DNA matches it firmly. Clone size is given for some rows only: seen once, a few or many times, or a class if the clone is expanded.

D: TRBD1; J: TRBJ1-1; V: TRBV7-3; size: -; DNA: TGTGCCAGCAGCTTATATGGACAGGGTCTTCACACTGAAGCTTTCTTT; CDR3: CASSLYGQGLHTEAFF
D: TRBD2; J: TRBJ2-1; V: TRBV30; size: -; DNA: TGTGCCTGGAGTGTCGGGGGGGAACAGTTCTTC; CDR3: CAWSVGGEQFF
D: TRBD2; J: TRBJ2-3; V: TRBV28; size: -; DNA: TGTGCCAGCAGTCATAAATTCAGCGGGAGGGCAAATACGCAGTATTTT; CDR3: CASSHKFSGRANTQYF
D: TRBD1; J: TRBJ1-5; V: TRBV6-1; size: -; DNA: TGTGCCAGCAGGCTACAGGGGCCTACTCAGCATTTT; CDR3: CASRLQGPTQHF
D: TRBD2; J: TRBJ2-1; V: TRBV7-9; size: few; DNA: TGTGCCAGCAGCTTAGTCCTTGCGGGAGAGGGCAATGAGCAGTTCTTC; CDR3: CASSLVLAGEGNEQFF
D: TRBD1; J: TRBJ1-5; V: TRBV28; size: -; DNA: TGTGCCAGCAGTTTATACAGGGGTAGCAATCAGCCCCAGCATTTT; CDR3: CASSLYRGSNQPQHF
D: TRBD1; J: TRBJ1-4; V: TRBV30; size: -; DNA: TGTGCCTGGAGTGTAGGAGCAGGGGGAGGAGAAAAACTGTTTTTT; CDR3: CAWSVGAGGGEKLFF
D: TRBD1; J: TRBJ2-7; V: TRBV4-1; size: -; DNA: TGCGCCAGCAGCAAGGGACAGACCTCCTACGAGCAGTACTTC; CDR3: CASSKGQTSYEQYF
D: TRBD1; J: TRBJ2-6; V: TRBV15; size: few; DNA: TGTGCCACCAGCAGGGGACAGGGCCGCTCTGGGGCCAACGTCCTGACTTTC; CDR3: CATSRGQGRSGANVLTF
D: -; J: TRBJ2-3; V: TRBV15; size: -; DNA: TGTGCCACCAGCAGACTAGCTATAGATACGCAGTATTTT; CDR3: CATSRLAIDTQYF
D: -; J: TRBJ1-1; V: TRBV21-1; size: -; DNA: TGTGCCAGCAGCAAAAGAGGGTTTATGGACACTGAAGCTTTCTTT; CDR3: CASSKRGFMDTEAFF
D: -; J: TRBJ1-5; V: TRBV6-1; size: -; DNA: TGTGCCAGCACTTCGGTCGGCAATCAGCCCCAGCATTTT; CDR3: CASTSVGNQPQHF
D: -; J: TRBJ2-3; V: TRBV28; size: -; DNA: TGTGCCAGCAGTTACTCGGTTGGCGGTGAAACGCAGTATTTT; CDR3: CASSYSVGGETQYF
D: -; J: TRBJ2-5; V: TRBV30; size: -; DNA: TGTGCCTGGAGCCGAAGATGGGGGCCAGTGGAGACCCAGTACTTC; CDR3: CAWSRRWGPVETQYF
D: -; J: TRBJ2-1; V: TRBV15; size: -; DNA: TGTGCCACCTCGGTAGCAATTAACAATGAGCAGTTCTTC; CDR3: CATSVAINNEQFF
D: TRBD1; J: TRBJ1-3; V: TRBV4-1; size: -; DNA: TGCGCCAGCAGCCAAGATACCGGGACAGGGAACACCATATATTTT; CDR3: CASSQDTGTGNTIYF
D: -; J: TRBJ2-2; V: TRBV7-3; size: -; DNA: TGTGCCAGCATCTCGAACACCGGGGAGCTGTTTTTT; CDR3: CASISNTGELFF
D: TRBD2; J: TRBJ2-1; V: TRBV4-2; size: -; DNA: TGTGCCAGCAGCCAAGAACGGGGAGGGCTAGCGGCCTACAATGAGCAGTTCTTC; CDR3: CASSQERGGLAAYNEQFF
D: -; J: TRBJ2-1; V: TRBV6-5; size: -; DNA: TGTGCCAGCAAATCCCTGAGGGGGGAGCAGTTCTTC; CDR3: CASKSLRGEQFF
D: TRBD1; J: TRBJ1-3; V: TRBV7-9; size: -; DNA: TGTGCCAGCAGCTTGAGGGACAGGCTGGCTGGAAACACCATATATTTT; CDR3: CASSLRDRLAGNTIYF
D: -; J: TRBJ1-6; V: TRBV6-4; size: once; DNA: TGTGCCAGCAGTGGAGGTGTGGGTTCACCCCTCCACTTT; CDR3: CASSGGVGSPLHF
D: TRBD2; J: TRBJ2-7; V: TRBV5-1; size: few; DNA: TGCGCCAGCAGTATAGGACTAGCGGGAGCCCACTACGAGCAGTACTTC; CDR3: CASSIGLAGAHYEQYF
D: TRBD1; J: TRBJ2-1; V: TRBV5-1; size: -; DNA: TGCGCCAGCAGCTTGGCGGGGACAGGACAACTCAATGAGCAGTTCTTC; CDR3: CASSLAGTGQLNEQFF
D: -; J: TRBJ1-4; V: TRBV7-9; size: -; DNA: TGTGCCAGCAGCTCAGGGGTTTGGGAAAAACTGTTTTTT; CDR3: CASSSGVWEKLFF
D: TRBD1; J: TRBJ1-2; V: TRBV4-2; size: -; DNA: TGTGCCAGCAGCCACGCGGACAGGGGGAGCCCGATGGATGGCTACACCTTC; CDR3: CASSHADRGSPMDGYTF
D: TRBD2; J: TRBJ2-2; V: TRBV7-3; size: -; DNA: TGTGCCAGCAGGCGATTTGGACTAGCGGGAGCCGCGAACACCGGGGAGCTGTTTTTT; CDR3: CASRRFGLAGAANTGELFF
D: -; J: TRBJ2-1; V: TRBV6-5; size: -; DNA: TGTGCCAGCCGACGGCCCAGAGGTAATGAGCAGTTCTTC; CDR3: CASRRPRGNEQFF
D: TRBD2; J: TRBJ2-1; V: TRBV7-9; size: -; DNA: TGTGCCAGCAGCCCCGGTTTGACTAGCGGGAGGTATTACAATGAGCAGTTCTTC; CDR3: CASSPGLTSGRYYNEQFF